Listed below are T cell receptor beta chains from one sample, sequenced in a study of tumor-infiltrating lymphocytes in primary liver carcinoma. TCRdb passed the multiplex PCR reads through MiXCR, listing each CDR3 protein once. The table records under 130,000 distinct CDR3 sequences, approximately 80% of them present only once. Sequencing was performed on liver tumor tissue from sampling region 3. These receptor sequences come from a man between 40 and 49 years old with primary liver carcinoma and hepatitis B virus infection. The CDR3 runs from the conserved cysteine through the conserved F or W. Each record gives: J gene, V gene, D gene, clone size, CDR3 DNA, CDR3 protein. The D gene is left open where the match is weak. Not every row has a clone size; where given, it reads once, few, many or a size class.

>TRBJ2-7|TRBV28|-|-
TGTGCCAGCAGTCCCGGAAGGGGATGCCTCTACGAGCAGTACTTC
CASSPGRGCLYEQYF
>TRBJ2-7|TRBV11-1|-|-
TGTGCCAGCGGGGGGAAACGATACTACGAGCAGTACTTC
CASGGKRYYEQYF
>TRBJ2-2|TRBV6-1|-|-
TGTGCCAGCAGGGATTTGGGCGACATAACCGAGGAGCTGTTTTTT
CASRDLGDITEELFF
>TRBJ2-5|TRBV4-3|-|-
TGCGCCTGCAGCCAAGATTTGGGGGAGACCCAGTACTTT
CACSQDLGETQYF
>TRBJ2-7|TRBV5-1|-|once
TGCGCCAGCAGCTTCAGGACTAACGCAACCGGGGGAAGCTACGAGCAGTACTTC
CASSFRTNATGGSYEQYF
>TRBJ1-1|TRBV6-2/TRBV6-3|-|-
TGTGCCAGTCGGCTAGGGGGGACGAATACTGAAGCTTTCTTT
CASRLGGTNTEAFF
>TRBJ2-1|TRBV5-4|TRBD1|-
TGTGCCAGCAGGAGGGACAGACAGTACAGTGAGCAGTTCTTC
CASRRDRQYSEQFF
>TRBJ2-1|TRBV28|-|-
TGTGCCAGCATCCCCCCGGAGCGGAGGGGCTACAATGAGCAGCCCTTC
CASIPPERRGYNEQPF
>TRBJ2-7|TRBV12-3/TRBV12-4|-|-
TGTACCAGCAGCATCCCGGGATTCCCATACGAGCAGTATTTC
CTSSIPGFPYEQYF
>TRBJ2-3|TRBV10-3|-|-
TGTGCCATCAGTGACTGGGACGGGAGCATAGGTACGCAGTATTTT
CAISDWDGSIGTQYF
>TRBJ2-5|TRBV10-2|TRBD2|-
TGCGCCAGTAACGGACTAGCGGGAGTTCAAGAGACCCAGTACTTC
CASNGLAGVQETQYF
>TRBJ2-1|TRBV6-2/TRBV6-3|-|-
TGTGCCAGCAGTTACAGGGTCTCCTACGATGAGCAGTTCTTT
CASSYRVSYDEQFF
>TRBJ2-1|TRBV6-1|-|medium-sized
TGTGCCAGCATTCCGTCCTACAATGAGCAGTTCTTC
CASIPSYNEQFF
>TRBJ2-2|TRBV4-3|TRBD1|-
TGCGCCAACAGCCCAAAGACAGGGCATTCCCCCAGGGAGCTGTTTTTT
CANSPKTGHSPRELFF
>TRBJ2-1|TRBV6-1|TRBD2|once
TGTACCAGCAGTGAATGTAGCGGGAGCTACAATGAGCAGTTCTTC
CTSSECSGSYNEQFF
>TRBJ2-7|TRBV5-4|-|-
TGTGACAGCAGCTTAGGACATGGTGGCTACGAGCAGTACTTC
CDSSLGHGGYEQYF
>TRBJ1-6|TRBV4-2|-|-
TGTACCAGCAGCCAAGAGGGGTCAGGAGGATATTCACCCCTCCACTTT
CTSSQEGSGGYSPLHF
>TRBJ2-1|TRBV6-1|TRBD2|many
TGTGCCAGCAGTCACGGACTAGCGATTGAGCAGTTCTTC
CASSHGLAIEQFF
>TRBJ2-7|TRBV28|-|many
TGTGCCAGCAGTTTAATCGGTAGCGGTTCCTACGAGCAGTACTTC
CASSLIGSGSYEQYF
>TRBJ2-5|TRBV12-3/TRBV12-4|-|-
TGTGCTAGTAGTCGCGAGGTCGGGACCCAGTACTTC
CASSREVGTQYF
>TRBJ1-2|TRBV30|-|many
TGTGCCTGGACCCAGGGAAGCAAAGACTATGGCTACACCTTC
CAWTQGSKDYGYTF
>TRBJ1-1|TRBV30|TRBD1|-
TGTGCCTGGGACAGGGTAGGCACTGAAGTTTTCTTT
CAWDRVGTEVFF
>TRBJ2-2|TRBV12-5|TRBD2|-
TGTGCTAGTGGTCCTAGCGGGACGAACACCGGGGAACTGTCTTTT
CASGPSGTNTGELSF
>TRBJ2-1|TRBV5-4|-|once
TGTGCCAGCAGCGCGAATAGTGGGGCCTACAATAAGCAGTTCTTC
CASSANSGAYNKQFF
>TRBJ2-1|TRBV5-1|-|-
TGCGCCAGCAGTCATGGACTGGAAGCCGGGTATTACTTGTTC
CASSHGLEAGYYLF
>TRBJ1-1|TRBV29-1|TRBD1|-
TGCGGCGATACAGGGGGCTGGGTGATGGACACTGAAGCTTTCTTT
CGDTGGWVMDTEAFF
>TRBJ2-7|TRBV10-3|TRBD1|-
TGTGCCAACACCTCGGGACAGGGCTACGAGCAGTACTTC
CANTSGQGYEQYF
>TRBJ2-7|TRBV24-1|-|-
TGTGCCGCCTGTGACGGGGTAATGCAGTACTTC
CAACDGVMQYF
>TRBJ2-7|TRBV5-5|TRBD1|-
TGTACCAGCAGCTTGGCTGGACAGGGGAACTACGAGCATTACTTC
CTSSLAGQGNYEHYF
>TRBJ2-3|TRBV5-5|-|-
TGTGCCAGTAGCCCTCCGACAGTGATCCCCCTGCAGTATTTT
CASSPPTVIPLQYF
>TRBJ2-5|TRBV11-2|-|-
TGTGCCAGTAGCCCTAGCTCAATCCAGGGTACTGGGTGGGAGACCCGGTACTTC
CASSPSSIQGTGWETRYF
>TRBJ2-1|TRBV11-3|-|medium-sized
TGTGCCAGCAGCTTCGCGCCTTCGCTTGAGCAGTTCTTC
CASSFAPSLEQFF
>TRBJ2-2|TRBV7-9|-|-
TGTGCCAGCAGACCGGGTCAGGCGGGGACCGGGAAGCTGTTTTTT
CASRPGQAGTGKLFF
>TRBJ2-7|TRBV6-2/TRBV6-3|-|-
TGTGTCAGCAGTAGTGAGCGGAGCCGCAGCTCCTACGAGCAGTACTTC
CVSSSERSRSSYEQYF
>TRBJ2-1|TRBV7-8|TRBD2|-
TGTGCCAGCAGCTCCCGAGGGTCGGGACTAGTGGGTGGGGCTTACAATGAGCAGTTCTTC
CASSSRGSGLVGGAYNEQFF
>TRBJ2-7|TRBV5-4|TRBD1|few
TGTACCAGCAGCCCCGAAAGGACAGGGGGAGAGCAATACTTC
CTSSPERTGGEQYF
>TRBJ2-2|TRBV10-1|-|once
TGCGCCACTAGGGCTAGCGAGATCGTCGGGGAGATGTTTTTT
CATRASEIVGEMFF
>TRBJ2-2|TRBV29-1|-|-
TGCAGTGCCTGGGGGAGGGGGCGCGGCGGGGCGCTGTTTTTT
CSAWGRGRGGALFF
>TRBJ2-1|TRBV12-3/TRBV12-4|-|-
TGTGTCAGCAGTTTAGATAACAATGAGCAGTCCTTC
CVSSLDNNEQSF
>TRBJ2-7|TRBV6-6|TRBD1|-
TGTGCCAGCAGTCCGCGACAGGGATCGTTCTGCGAGCAGTACTTC
CASSPRQGSFCEQYF
>TRBJ2-2|TRBV12-3/TRBV12-4|-|-
TGTACCAGCAGTTTAACTCCAGCGGGTGTGACCGGGGAGCTGTTTTTT
CTSSLTPAGVTGELFF
>TRBJ1-3|TRBV6-6|-|-
TGTGCCAGCAGTTACCCCGGGACATGCTCTGGAAACACCTTATATTTT
CASSYPGTCSGNTLYF
>TRBJ2-1|TRBV5-1|-|many
TGCGCCAGCGGCCAGATACCGGGCAATGAGCAGTTCTTC
CASGQIPGNEQFF
>TRBJ2-1|TRBV12-3/TRBV12-4|-|-
TGTACCAACAGTCTAGAAGTCGCCTTCAACAATGAGCAGTTCTTC
CTNSLEVAFNNEQFF
>TRBJ2-7|TRBV28|TRBD1|-
TGTGCCAGCTTAACCACCGGGACAGGGTCGCACGAGCAGTACTTC
CASLTTGTGSHEQYF
>TRBJ2-1|TRBV6-1|-|once
TGTGCCAGCTCCCTCGGGGGCTGTGAGCAGTTCTTC
CASSLGGCEQFF
>TRBJ2-2|TRBV4-3|TRBD2|-
TGCGCCGGCTGCCGGGGACTAGCGGGTTCCGGGAACACCGGGGAGCTGTTTTTT
CAGCRGLAGSGNTGELFF
>TRBJ2-1|TRBV11-3|-|-
TGTACCAGCAGCTTGGGCATCTCGAACAATGAGCAGTTCTTC
CTSSLGISNNEQFF
>TRBJ1-1|TRBV10-3|-|-
TGTGCCATCAAAAGTAGAGAACAGATTAACACTGAAGCTTTATTT
CAIKSREQINTEALF
>TRBJ2-1|TRBV24-1|-|many
TGTGCCACCAGTGGGGGTACTAGCTCCTACAATGAGCAGTTCTTC
CATSGGTSSYNEQFF
>TRBJ2-7|TRBV4-3|-|-
TGCGCCAGCAGCCATGACATGACAGGCTCCTACGAGCAGTACTTC
CASSHDMTGSYEQYF
>TRBJ2-7|TRBV10-2|-|-
TGCACCAACAGTGGTGTCTCCTACGAGCAGTACTTC
CTNSGVSYEQYF
>TRBJ2-5|TRBV11-2|-|-
TGTGCCATCAGCTTATACACGGGAGTAGCGGCACAAGAGACCCAGTACTTC
CAISLYTGVAAQETQYF
>TRBJ1-5|TRBV10-2|-|many
TGCGCCAGCAGTGTGGGGGGAACGCAGCCCCAGCATTTT
CASSVGGTQPQHF